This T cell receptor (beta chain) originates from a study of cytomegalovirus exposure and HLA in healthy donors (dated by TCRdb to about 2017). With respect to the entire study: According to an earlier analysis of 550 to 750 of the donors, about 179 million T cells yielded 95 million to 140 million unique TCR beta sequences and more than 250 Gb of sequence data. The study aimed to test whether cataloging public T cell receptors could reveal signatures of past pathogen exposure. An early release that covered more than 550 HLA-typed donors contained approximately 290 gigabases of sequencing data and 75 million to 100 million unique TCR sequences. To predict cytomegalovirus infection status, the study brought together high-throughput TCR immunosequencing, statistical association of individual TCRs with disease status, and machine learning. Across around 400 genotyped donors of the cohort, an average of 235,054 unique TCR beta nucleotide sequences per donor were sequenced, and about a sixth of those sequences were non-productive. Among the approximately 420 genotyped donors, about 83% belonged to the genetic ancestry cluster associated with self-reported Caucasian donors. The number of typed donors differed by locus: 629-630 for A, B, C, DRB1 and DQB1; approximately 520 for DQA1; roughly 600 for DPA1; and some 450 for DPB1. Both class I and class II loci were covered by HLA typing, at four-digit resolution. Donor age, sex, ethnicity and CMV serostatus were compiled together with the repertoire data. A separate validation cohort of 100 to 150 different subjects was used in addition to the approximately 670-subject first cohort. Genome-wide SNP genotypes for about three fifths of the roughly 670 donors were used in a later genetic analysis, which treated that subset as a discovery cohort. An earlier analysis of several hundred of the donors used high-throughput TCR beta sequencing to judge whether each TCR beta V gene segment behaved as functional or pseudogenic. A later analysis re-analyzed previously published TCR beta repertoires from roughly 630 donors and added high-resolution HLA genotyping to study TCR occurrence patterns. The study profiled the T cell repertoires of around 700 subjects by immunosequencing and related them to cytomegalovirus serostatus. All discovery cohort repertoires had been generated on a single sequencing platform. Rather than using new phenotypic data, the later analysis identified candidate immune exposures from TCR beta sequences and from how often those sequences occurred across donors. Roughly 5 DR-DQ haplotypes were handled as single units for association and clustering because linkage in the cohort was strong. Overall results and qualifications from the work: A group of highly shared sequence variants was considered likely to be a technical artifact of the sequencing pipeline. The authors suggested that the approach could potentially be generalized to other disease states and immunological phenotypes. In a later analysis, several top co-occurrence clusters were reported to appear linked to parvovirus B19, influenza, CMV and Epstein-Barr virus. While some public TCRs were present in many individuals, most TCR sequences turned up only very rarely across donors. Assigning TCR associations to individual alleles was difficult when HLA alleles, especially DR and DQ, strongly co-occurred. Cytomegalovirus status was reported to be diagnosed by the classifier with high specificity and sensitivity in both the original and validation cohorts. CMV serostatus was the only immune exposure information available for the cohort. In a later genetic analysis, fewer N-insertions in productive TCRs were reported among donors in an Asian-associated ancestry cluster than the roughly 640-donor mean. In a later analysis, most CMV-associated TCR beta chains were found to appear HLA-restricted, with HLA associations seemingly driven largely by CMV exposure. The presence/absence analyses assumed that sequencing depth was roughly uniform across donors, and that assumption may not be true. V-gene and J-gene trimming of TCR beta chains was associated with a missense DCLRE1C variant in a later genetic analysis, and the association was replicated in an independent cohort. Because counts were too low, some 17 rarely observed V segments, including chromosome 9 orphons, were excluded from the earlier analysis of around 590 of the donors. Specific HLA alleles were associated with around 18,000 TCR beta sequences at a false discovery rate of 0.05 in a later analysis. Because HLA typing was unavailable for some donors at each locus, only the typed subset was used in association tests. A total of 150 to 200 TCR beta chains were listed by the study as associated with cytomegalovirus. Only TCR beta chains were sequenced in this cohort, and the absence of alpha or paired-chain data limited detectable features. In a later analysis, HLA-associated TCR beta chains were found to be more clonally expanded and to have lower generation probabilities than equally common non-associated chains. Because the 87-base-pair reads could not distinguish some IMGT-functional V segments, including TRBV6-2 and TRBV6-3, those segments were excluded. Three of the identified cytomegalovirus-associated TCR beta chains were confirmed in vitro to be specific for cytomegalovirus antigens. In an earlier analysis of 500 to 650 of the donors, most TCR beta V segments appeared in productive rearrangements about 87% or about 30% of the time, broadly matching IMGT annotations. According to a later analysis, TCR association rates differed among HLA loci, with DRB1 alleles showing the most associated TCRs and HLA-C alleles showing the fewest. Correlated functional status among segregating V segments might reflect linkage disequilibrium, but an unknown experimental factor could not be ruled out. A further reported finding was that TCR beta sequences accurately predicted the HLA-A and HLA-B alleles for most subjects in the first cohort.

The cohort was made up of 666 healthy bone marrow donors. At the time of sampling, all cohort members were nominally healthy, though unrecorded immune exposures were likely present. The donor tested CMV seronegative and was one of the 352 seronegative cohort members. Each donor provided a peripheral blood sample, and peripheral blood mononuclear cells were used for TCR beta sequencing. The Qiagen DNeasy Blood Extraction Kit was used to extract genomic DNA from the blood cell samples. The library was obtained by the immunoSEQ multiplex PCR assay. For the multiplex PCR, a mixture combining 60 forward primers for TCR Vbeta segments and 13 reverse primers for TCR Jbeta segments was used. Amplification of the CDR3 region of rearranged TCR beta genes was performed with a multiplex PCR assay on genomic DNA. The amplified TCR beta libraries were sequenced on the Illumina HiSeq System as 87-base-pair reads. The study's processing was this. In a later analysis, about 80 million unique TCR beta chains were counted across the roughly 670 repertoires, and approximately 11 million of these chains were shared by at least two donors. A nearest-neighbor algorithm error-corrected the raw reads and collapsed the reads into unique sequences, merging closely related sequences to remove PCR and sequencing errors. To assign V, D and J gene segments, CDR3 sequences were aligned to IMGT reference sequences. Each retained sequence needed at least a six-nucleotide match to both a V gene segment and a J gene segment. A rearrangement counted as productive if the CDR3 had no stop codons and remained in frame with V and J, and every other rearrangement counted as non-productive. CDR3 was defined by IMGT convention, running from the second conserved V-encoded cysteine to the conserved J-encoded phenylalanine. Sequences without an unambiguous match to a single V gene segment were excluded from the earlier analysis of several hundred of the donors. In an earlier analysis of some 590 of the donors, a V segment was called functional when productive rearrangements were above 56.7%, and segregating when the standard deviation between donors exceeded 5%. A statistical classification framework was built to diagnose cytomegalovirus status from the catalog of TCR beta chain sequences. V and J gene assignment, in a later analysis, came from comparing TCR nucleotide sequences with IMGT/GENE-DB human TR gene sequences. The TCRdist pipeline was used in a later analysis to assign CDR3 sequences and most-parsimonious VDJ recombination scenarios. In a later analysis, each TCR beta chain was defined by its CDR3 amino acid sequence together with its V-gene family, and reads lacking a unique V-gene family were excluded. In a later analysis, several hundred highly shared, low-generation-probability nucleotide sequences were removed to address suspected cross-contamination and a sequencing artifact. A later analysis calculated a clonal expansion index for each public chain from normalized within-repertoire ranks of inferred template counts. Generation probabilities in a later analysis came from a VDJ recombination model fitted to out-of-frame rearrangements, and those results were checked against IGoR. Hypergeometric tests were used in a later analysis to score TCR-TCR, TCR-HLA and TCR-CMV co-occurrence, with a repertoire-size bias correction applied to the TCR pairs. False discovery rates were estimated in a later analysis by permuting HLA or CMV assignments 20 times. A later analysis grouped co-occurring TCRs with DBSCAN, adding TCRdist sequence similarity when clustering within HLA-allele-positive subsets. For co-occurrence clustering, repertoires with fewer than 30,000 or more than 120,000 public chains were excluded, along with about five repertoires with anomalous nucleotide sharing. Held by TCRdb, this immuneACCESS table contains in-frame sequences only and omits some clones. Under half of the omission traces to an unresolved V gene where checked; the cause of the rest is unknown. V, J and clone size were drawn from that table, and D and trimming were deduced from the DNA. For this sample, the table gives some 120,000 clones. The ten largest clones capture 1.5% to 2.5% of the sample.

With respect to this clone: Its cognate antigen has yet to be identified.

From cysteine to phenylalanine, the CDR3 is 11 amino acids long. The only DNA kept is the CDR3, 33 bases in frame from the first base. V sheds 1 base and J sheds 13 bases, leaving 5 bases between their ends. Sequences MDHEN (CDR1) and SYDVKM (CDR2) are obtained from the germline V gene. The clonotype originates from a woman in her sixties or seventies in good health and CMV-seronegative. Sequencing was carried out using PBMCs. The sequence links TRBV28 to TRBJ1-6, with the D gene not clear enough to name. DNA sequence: TGTGCCAGCAGTTTATCCGTCCCCCTCCACTTT. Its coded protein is CASSLSVPLHF.